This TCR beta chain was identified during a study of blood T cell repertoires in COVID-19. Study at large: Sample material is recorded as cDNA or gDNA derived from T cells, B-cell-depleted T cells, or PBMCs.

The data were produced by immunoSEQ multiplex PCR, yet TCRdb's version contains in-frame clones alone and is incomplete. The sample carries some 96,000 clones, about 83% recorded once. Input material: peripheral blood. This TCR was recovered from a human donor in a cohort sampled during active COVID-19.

CDR3 DNA sequence: TGTGCCAGCAGTCCGACCGGGCGGGGGGGCCGGCGAGATACGCAGTATTTT. It codes for CASSPTGRGGRRDTQYF. The chain joins TRBV6-2 or TRBV6-3 to TRBJ2-3; 9 positions agree with TRBD2. The V gene end was trimmed by 5 bases and the J gene end by 5 bases; junction bases not matched to a gene: 14. This CDR3 has 17 residues. Per germline, CDR1 MNHEY and CDR2 SVGEGT.